The 7 T cell receptor beta chains in this list originate from one sample, sequenced in a study of T cell repertoires in cytomegalovirus infection. TCRdb processed the reads anew with MiXCR; each CDR3 protein has one entry. The sample holds approximately 200,000 distinct CDR3 sequences; approximately 24% are singletons and the top ten take around a sixth. Source material: CD8+ T cells from PBMCs. The origin of the receptors is a human donor in good health (CMV status not recorded). Some clones in this sample may be carry-over from other donors' samples.

Ten or more counts support this clonotype. The chain recombines TRBV7-2 with TRBJ2-6, with D perhaps matching TRBD1 or TRBD2 (5 bases each). This CDR3 comprises 18 residues. Deletions cut 1 base from V and 0 bases from J, with 13 bases between. CDR1 is SGHTA and CDR2 is FQGNSA in the germline V gene. CDR3 DNA: TGTGCCAGCAGCTTAGTATGGGACCACATCTCTGGGGCCAACGTCCTGACTTTC. It translates to CASSLVWDHISGANVLTF. The full variable domain, with the rest looked up from reference TRBV7-2 and TRBJ2-6, is GAGVSQSPSNKVTEKGKDVELRCDPISGHTALYWYRQSLGQGLEFLIYFQGNSAPDKSGLPSDRFSAERTGGSVSTLTIQRTQQEDSAVYLCASSLVWDHISGANVLTFGAGSRLTVL.

CDR3 nucleotide sequence: TGTGCCAGCCTCCCCACAGGGTCCCTTTCAGTCGGCTACACCTTC. The encoded protein is CASLPTGSLSVGYTF. The chain has TRBV2 and TRBJ1-2; TRBD1 might be the D (6 bases). Germline assignment: CDR1 SNHLY and CDR2 FYNNEI. Trimming took off 8 bases at V and 8 bases at J, with 24 bases between the two ends. The CDR3 is 15 residues long.

This chain links TRBV2 with TRBJ1-2; tentatively, D is TRBD1 (6 bases). The length of the CDR3 is 14 residues. CDR1 and CDR2 from the germline V gene are SNHLY and FYNNEI. Trimming left V 2 bases short and J 3 bases short, with 10 bases between. The CDR3 protein is CASSEKQGDYGYTF. CDR3 nucleotides: TGTGCCAGCAGTGAAAAACAGGGCGACTATGGCTACACCTTC. The full variable domain, completed using reference TRBV2 and TRBJ1-2, is EPEVTQTPSHQVTQMGQEVILRCVPISNHLYFYWYRQILGQKVEFLVSFYNNEISEKSEIFDDQFSVERPDGSNFTLKIRSTKLEDSAMYFCASSEKQGDYGYTFGSGTRLTVV.

This clonotype was picked up one time. The V and J genes are TRBV18 and TRBJ1-6, with 9 nucleotides matching TRBD1. V lost 3 bases, J lost 2 bases, and 5 bases stayed unmatched. Germline V gives CDR1 KGHSH, CDR2 LQKENI. The CDR3 consists of 17 residues. CDR3 nucleotide sequence: TGTGCCAGCTCACCGGACAGGGGACAAGCCTATAATTCACCCCTCCACTTT. This encodes CASSPDRGQAYNSPLHF. The complete variable domain, with remaining parts taken from reference TRBV18 and TRBJ1-6, reads NAGVMQNPRHLVRRRGQEARLRCSPMKGHSHVYWYRQLPEEGLKFMVYLQKENIIDESGMPKERFSAEFPKEGPSILRIQQVVRGDSAAYFCASSPDRGQAYNSPLHFGNGTRLTVT.

This chain links TRBV9 with TRBJ2-7; 7 bases line up with TRBD2. The V and J ends lost 4 bases and 4 bases, in that order; junction bases with no gene match: 8. Germline assignment: CDR1 SGDLS and CDR2 YYNGEE. The CDR3 consists of 14 residues. The CDR3 nucleotides are TGTGCCAGCAGCCCAGATGGGGGGGGTTACGAGCAGTACTTC. It codes for CASSPDGGGYEQYF.

Ten or more counts support this clonotype. The V gene is TRBV7-9, the J gene TRBJ1-1, with D possibly TRBD1 on 6 matching bases. This CDR3 region has 15 residues. Germline-derived CDR1 and CDR2 are SEHNR and FQNEAQ (reference sequence). The V end lost 5 bases, the J end lost 1 base, and 14 bases lay between the germline ends. The chain's CDR3 is CASSHNRESNTEAFF. The DNA for the CDR3 is TGTGCCAGCAGCCACAACAGGGAATCGAACACTGAAGCTTTCTTT.

The chain links TRBV5-6 to TRBJ2-7; no firm D call. Germline CDR1 SGHDT, CDR2 YYEEEE. The CDR3 contains 13 residues. V lost 4 bases and J lost 6, with 14 bases in between. The CDR3 bases are TGTGCCAGCAGCACCATTGACACCGGCGAGCAGTACTTC. Amino acid sequence: CASSTIDTGEQYF.